One sample yielded the 9 T cell receptor beta chains listed below, sequenced in a study of response to subunit inactivated influenza vaccine. TCRdb called the RT-PCR reads again in MiXCR, with one record for every CDR3 protein. This sample has approximately 230,000 distinct CDR3 sequences; 12% occur once, and the top ten carry roughly 7.7%. Sequencing was performed on non-naive T cells sorted from PBMCs, taken 14 to 15 days before vaccination. The receptors were sampled from a man in his forties or fifties who received an inactivated influenza vaccine.

CDR3 amino acids: CSVKTGPGNTIYF. The DNA for the CDR3 is TGCAGCGTTAAGACAGGGCCAGGAAACACCATATATTTT. The chain carries TRBV29-1 and TRBJ1-3, with 7 bases aligning to TRBD1. Looked up from germline, CDR1 is SQVTM and CDR2 is ANQGSEA. The CDR3 is 13 residues long. V was clipped by 5 bases and J by 4 bases; unmatched bases: 5.

This clonotype was found a few times. The chain is built from TRBV2 and TRBJ2-7; D perhaps matches TRBD2 (6 bases). The CDR3 runs 14 residues. Trimming removed 3 bases from V and 3 bases from J, with 12 bases in between. Looked up from germline, CDR1 is SNHLY and CDR2 is FYNNEI. The CDR3 spells CASSEGSSGYEQYF. The CDR3 coding sequence is TGTGCCAGCAGTGAGGGGAGTAGCGGCTACGAGCAGTACTTC.

This clonotype was recorded a few times. This sequence joins TRBV28 and TRBJ2-1; TRBD2 agrees at 11 bases. From germline, CDR1 is MDHEN and CDR2 SYDVKM. The CDR3 length is 18 residues. V lost 5 bases to trimming and J lost 9 bases; unmatched junction nucleotides: 18. CDR3: CASSLLMPTSGTTIEQFF. The CDR3 DNA is TGTGCCAGCAGTCTCCTTATGCCGACTAGCGGGACTACAATTGAGCAGTTCTTC.

This clonotype was picked up many times. The CDR3 DNA reads TGTGCCAGCAAGGGTACTAGCGGGATTCCCTACGAGCAGTACTTC. Translating it yields CASKGTSGIPYEQYF. This chain uses TRBV12-3 or TRBV12-4 with TRBJ2-7; 10 bases align to TRBD2. V gave up 7 bases and J gave up 2 bases; unmatched junction bases: 8. This CDR3 has 15 amino acids.

The V call is TRBV7-9, the J call TRBJ1-1; TRBD1 matches at 7 bases. Trimming at V came to 3 bases and at J to 3 bases, leaving 1 base not matched to a gene. CDR3 length: 13 amino acids. Germline CDR1 SEHNR, CDR2 FQNEAQ (reference sequence). CDR3 in amino acids: CASSFGTDTEAFF. CDR3 nucleotides: TGTGCCAGCAGCTTTGGGACAGACACTGAAGCTTTCTTT.

This rearrangement joins TRBV7-8 to TRBJ2-3, with D unclear. V dropped 0 bases and J dropped 0 bases, with 7 bases sitting between them. The length of the CDR3 is 15 residues. CDR1 is SGHVS, CDR2 FQNEAQ, per germline. Here the CDR3 DNA reads TGTGCCAGCAGCTTAGCCAGATCTAGCACAGATACGCAGTATTTT. It is translated as CASSLARSSTDTQYF. Full variable domain (missing parts from reference TRBV7-8 and TRBJ2-3): GAGVSQSPRYKVAKRGQDVALRCDPISGHVSLFWYQQALGQGPEFLTYFQNEAQLDKSGLPSDRFFAERPEGSVSTLKIQRTQQEDSAVYLCASSLARSSTDTQYFGPGTRLTVL.

This clonotype was counted between two and nine times. This chain links TRBV20-1 with TRBJ2-2; D is possibly TRBD2 (6 bases). V lost 2 bases to trimming and J lost 1 base, with 11 bases between them. Germline values: CDR1 DFQATT, CDR2 SNEGSKA (reference sequence). The CDR3 contains 15 residues. The CDR3 bases are TGCAGTGCTAGAAGGAGGGCCCGGAACACCGGGGAGCTGTTTTTT. It encodes CSARRRARNTGELFF.

The chain uses TRBV28 and TRBJ1-5; 8 bases match TRBD1. Germline CDR1 reads MDHEN; CDR2 reads SYDVKM. After removal of 11 bases from V and 7 bases from J, the junction contained 7 bases not matched to a gene. This CDR3 region has 12 residues. The CDR3 region is CASASGGQPQHF. Here the CDR3 DNA reads TGTGCCTCGGCTTCAGGGGGCCAGCCCCAGCATTTT.

This clonotype showed up many times. The V gene is TRBV7-2, the J gene TRBJ2-3, with D possibly matching TRBD2 (5 bases). V was shortened by 2 bases and J by 11 bases, with 11 bases between the two germline ends. CDR1 is SGHTA and CDR2 is FQGNSA in the germline V gene. The CDR3 covers 12 residues. In DNA form, the CDR3 reads TGTGCCAGCAGCTTATACTCCGGGATGCAGTATTTT. Translation: CASSLYSGMQYF.